The 31 T cell receptor beta chains listed next were all sequenced from one sample in a study of blood T cell repertoires in COVID-19. TCRdb's table, derived via immunoSEQ multiplex PCR, lists solely in-frame clones and lacks some. Among some 300,000 clones listed, approximately 89% were seen once. Specimen: PBMCs or T cells enriched from blood (not recorded which). The receptors come from a woman younger than 45 who had recovered from COVID-19.

The chain carries TRBV9 and TRBJ2-1, with TRBD2 as a possible D gene (6 bases). CDR1 is SGDLS and CDR2 is YYNGEE in the germline V gene. This CDR3 has 17 amino acids. V was trimmed by 4 bases and J by 8 bases, leaving 25 bases between them. DNA for the CDR3: TGTGCCAGCAGCCCCCCGGGTATTGCACGGGAGATAGATGAGCAGTTCTTC. It translates to CASSPPGIAREIDEQFF.

The chain uses TRBV19 and TRBJ1-5; D not resolved. V was pared by 4 bases and J by 6 bases, with 13 bases between. The CDR3 runs 14 residues. Per germline, CDR1 LNHDA and CDR2 SQIVND (reference sequence). The CDR3 DNA is TGTGCCAGTAGTACCCCGGCCCCTAGTCAGCCCCAGCATTTT. It codes for CASSTPAPSQPQHF. Full variable domain (missing parts from reference TRBV19 and TRBJ1-5): DGGITQSPKYLFRKEGQNVTLSCEQNLNHDAMYWYRQDPGQGLRLIYYSQIVNDFQKGDIAEGYSVSREKKESFPLTVTSAQKNPTAFYLCASSTPAPSQPQHFGDGTRLSIL.

The chain is built from TRBV6-2 or TRBV6-3 and TRBJ2-1; 15 nucleotides agree with TRBD2. V shed 4 bases, J shed 9 bases, and the junction held 4 bases outside the gene matches. Germline CDR1 is MNHEY and CDR2 is SVGEGT. The CDR3 spans 15 residues. The CDR3 spells CASSWTSGRAGEQFF. Here the CDR3 DNA reads TGTGCCAGCAGTTGGACTAGCGGGAGGGCCGGTGAGCAGTTCTTC.

The gene calls are TRBV19 and TRBJ1-4, with TRBD1 matching 10 bases. The CDR3 covers 13 residues. CDR1 and CDR2 from the germline V gene are LNHDA and SQIVND (reference sequence). V lost 8 bases and J lost 8; bases outside the gene matches: 5. CDR3 in DNA: TGTGCCAGTGGGACAGGGGTAGGCGAAAAACTGTTTTTT. Translating gives CASGTGVGEKLFF. Together with reference TRBV19 and TRBJ1-4, the CDR3 gives the full variable domain: DGGITQSPKYLFRKEGQNVTLSCEQNLNHDAMYWYRQDPGQGLRLIYYSQIVNDFQKGDIAEGYSVSREKKESFPLTVTSAQKNPTAFYLCASGTGVGEKLFFGSGTQLSVL.

This chain joins TRBV16 and TRBJ2-1; 13 bases map to TRBD2. The CDR3 has 16 amino acids. Trimming took 4 bases from V and 3 from J; bases not matched to a gene: 3. Looked up from germline, CDR1 is KGHSY and CDR2 is FQNENV. As DNA, the CDR3 is TGTGCCAGCAGCCCACTAGCGGGAGGGATCTACAATGAGCAGTTCTTC. It translates to CASSPLAGGIYNEQFF.

V and J are TRBV5-4 and TRBJ1-2, with 8 bases lining up with TRBD1. V shed 4 bases and J 0 bases; nucleotides not matched to a gene: 5. Germline V gene lookup returns CDR1 SGHNT and CDR2 YYREEE (reference sequence). CDR3 size: 15 residues. CDR3 sequence: CASSPGQGTNYGYTF. In DNA, the CDR3 is TGTGCCAGCAGCCCAGGACAGGGCACTAACTATGGCTACACCTTC. Based on the CDR3 plus reference TRBV5-4 and TRBJ1-2, the full variable domain is ETGVTQSPTHLIKTRGQQVTLRCSSQSGHNTVSWYQQALGQGPQFIFQYYREEENGRGNFPPRFSGLQFPNYSSELNVNALELDDSALYLCASSPGQGTNYGYTFGSGTRLTVV.

The chain couples TRBV18 to TRBJ2-1; D unclear. CDR1 is KGHSH and CDR2 is LQKENI in the germline V gene. Trimming shortened V by 1 base and J by 10 bases, and 8 bases separated the two germline ends. The CDR3 extends over 12 amino acids. The CDR3 loop reads CASSPQSSEQFF. In nucleotides, the CDR3 is TGTGCCAGCTCACCACAGTCGAGCGAGCAGTTCTTC.

This chain joins TRBV30 and TRBJ2-5; 7 bases are a match to TRBD2. V shed 0 bases, J shed 5 bases, and the junction held 3 bases outside the gene matches. CDR3 length: 13 residues. CDR1 and CDR2 from the germline V gene are GTSNPN and SVGIG (reference sequence). The CDR3 nucleotides read TGTGCCTGGAGTGTGGCGGGAGAGGAGACCCAGTACTTC. It is translated as CAWSVAGEETQYF.

This chain connects TRBV7-2 to TRBJ1-4; unclear D gene. Germline loops: CDR1 SGHTA, CDR2 FQGNSA. Trimming cost V 5 bases and J 6 bases, with 19 bases left between them. This CDR3 comprises 16 residues. CDR3 in amino acids: CASSPGEDPAYEKLFF. In DNA form, the CDR3 reads TGTGCCAGCAGCCCCGGTGAGGATCCCGCATATGAAAAACTGTTTTTT.

This chain links TRBV7-9 with TRBJ1-1; no firm D call. The V end was cut by 5 bases, the J end by 1 base, with 5 bases between. Germline V gives CDR1 SEHNR, CDR2 FQNEAQ (reference sequence). The CDR3 length is 12 residues. In DNA form, the CDR3 reads TGTGCCAGCAGCCCGAGGAACACTGAAGCTTTCTTT. It yields the protein CASSPRNTEAFF.

J is TRBJ1-2 and V is TRBV27, with 9 bases aligning to TRBD1. The CDR3 has 15 amino acids. With 4 bases clipped from V and 4 bases from J, the junction kept 7 bases outside the gene matches. Germline V gene lookup returns CDR1 MNHEY and CDR2 SMNVEV (reference sequence). The DNA for the CDR3 is TGTGCCAGCAGTTCGCCGGGACAGGGAGTCTATGGCTACACCTTC. It yields the protein CASSSPGQGVYGYTF.

The gene calls are TRBV15 and TRBJ1-3; D not certain. CDR3 length: 17 amino acids. Trimming cost V 3 bases and J 0 bases, with 15 bases left between them. CDR1 is LNHNV, CDR2 YYDKDF, per germline (reference sequence). This CDR3 is CATSRLARVDSGNTIYF. The CDR3 DNA reads as TGTGCCACCAGCAGGTTGGCCCGGGTGGACTCTGGAAACACCATATATTTT.

The chain carries TRBV19 and TRBJ2-2; 10 bases are shared with TRBD2. The CDR3 covers 15 residues. CDR1 and CDR2 (germline): LNHDA, SQIVND (reference sequence). Losses at the gene ends were 3 bases for V and 3 bases for J; bases not matched to a gene: 1. The CDR3 here is CASSMTSGYTGELFF. As DNA, the CDR3 is TGTGCCAGTAGTATGACTAGCGGGTACACCGGGGAGCTGTTTTTT.

The CDR3 nucleotides are TGTGCCAGCAGCTTAGGAAAGCGACAGACGTACTCTGGGGCCAACGTCCTGACTTTC. Its translation: CASSLGKRQTYSGANVLTF. The chain uses TRBV11-2 and TRBJ2-6; D may be TRBD1 (5 bases). There are 19 residues in the CDR3. Deletions cut 1 base from V and 0 bases from J, with 16 bases between. Germline V gene lookup returns CDR1 SGHAT and CDR2 FQNNGV.

The genes are TRBV7-9 and TRBJ2-5, with D tentatively TRBD1 (7 bases). CDR1 is SEHNR, CDR2 FQNEAQ, per germline (reference sequence). This CDR3 has 14 amino acids. Trimming cost V 1 base and J 7 bases, with 13 bases left between them. The CDR3 nucleotides are TGTGCCAGCAGCTTAGATCGCAGGGGGGCGACCCAGTACTTC. Residues: CASSLDRRGATQYF.

The gene calls are TRBV5-8 and TRBJ1-1; D is possibly TRBD1 (5 bases). Trimming cost V 9 bases and J 4 bases, with 19 bases left between them. This CDR3 contains 14 residues. From germline, CDR1 is SGHTS and CDR2 YDEGEE. CDR3 amino acids: CAIRAGKSGTEAFF. CDR3 nucleotide sequence: TGTGCCATTCGGGCAGGGAAAAGTGGCACTGAAGCTTTCTTT.

The chain has TRBV5-1 and TRBJ2-3, with 7 nucleotides matching TRBD1. Germline trimming cut 4 bases from V and 0 bases from J; bases unmatched to any gene: 5. This CDR3 comprises 15 residues. Per the germline V gene, CDR1 is SGHRS and CDR2 is YFSETQ. Here the CDR3 reads CASSPGTVSTDTQYF. Written as DNA, the CDR3 is TGCGCCAGCAGCCCGGGGACAGTCAGCACAGATACGCAGTATTTT.

In this sample, this clone turned up once. The V gene is TRBV7-9, the J gene TRBJ2-3, with 8 bases matching TRBD2. Germline V gives CDR1 SEHNR, CDR2 FQNEAQ (reference sequence). This CDR3 has 15 residues. Germline trimming cut 5 bases from V and 2 bases from J; bases unmatched to any gene: 6. CDR3 residues: CASSRAGANTDTQYF. CDR3 sequence (DNA): TGTGCCAGCAGCAGAGCGGGAGCGAACACAGATACGCAGTATTTT.

The CDR3 DNA reads TGTGCCAGCAGCACCCGACTAGCGGGGCGCACAGATACGCAGTATTTT. It yields the protein CASSTRLAGRTDTQYF. The rearrangement links TRBV5-8 to TRBJ2-3, with 11 positions matching TRBD2. The V segment lost 4 bases and the J segment 1 base; nucleotides outside the gene matches: 5. Germline-derived CDR1 and CDR2 are SGHTS and YDEGEE. This CDR3 spans 16 amino acids.

This rearrangement joins TRBV27 to TRBJ2-7; a weak D match, TRBD1 (5 bases). CDR3 size: 16 residues. Germline V gives CDR1 MNHEY, CDR2 SMNVEV (reference sequence). V was pared by 6 bases and J by 2 bases, with 20 bases between. CDR3 nucleotides: TGTGCCAGCAGACCCCAGGGTCCCTCAAAGACCTACGAGCAGTACTTC. Amino acid sequence: CASRPQGPSKTYEQYF.

The rearrangement uses TRBV27 and TRBJ1-1; D remains unclear. V gave up 1 base and J gave up 5 bases, with 8 bases separating them. This CDR3 has 13 residues. Germline CDR1 reads MNHEY; CDR2 reads SMNVEV (reference sequence). The CDR3 region is CASSLFVRTEAFF. The CDR3 bases are TGTGCCAGCAGTTTATTTGTCCGGACTGAAGCTTTCTTT.

The J gene is TRBJ2-7, the V gene TRBV27, with D unclear. Between the trimmed V and J ends, which lost 5 bases and 0 bases, there was a span of 11 bases. In germline, CDR1 is MNHEY, CDR2 SMNVEV (reference sequence). There are 14 residues in the CDR3. The CDR3 spells CASSKTYSSYEQYF. Written as DNA, the CDR3 is TGTGCCAGCAGTAAGACGTACAGCTCCTACGAGCAGTACTTC.

The CDR3 DNA reads as TGTGCCAGCAGCTTACGAGGGTTAGCCTACAATGAGCAGTTCTTC. It yields the protein CASSLRGLAYNEQFF. V and J are TRBV7-2 and TRBJ2-1; D is perhaps TRBD2 (5 bases). Deletions cut 2 bases from V and 2 bases from J, with 10 bases between. The CDR3 covers 15 residues. Germline CDR1 reads SGHTA; CDR2 reads FQGNSA.

The rearrangement links TRBV7-3 to TRBJ2-3; tentative D call: TRBD1 (5 bases). This CDR3 comprises 14 residues. The V gene lost 2 bases and the J gene lost 1 base, with 7 bases spanning the gap. Germline V gene data show CDR1 as SGHTA and CDR2 as FQGTGA. The CDR3 sequence is CASSLRRGTDTQYF. In nucleotides, the CDR3 is TGTGCCAGCAGCTTACGCAGGGGCACAGATACGCAGTATTTT. The full variable domain, in which reference TRBV7-3 and TRBJ2-3 provide the parts outside the CDR3, is GAGVSQTPSNKVTEKGKYVELRCDPISGHTALYWYRQSLGQGPEFLIYFQGTGAADDSGLPNDRFFAVRPEGSVSTLKIQRTERGDSAVYLCASSLRRGTDTQYFGPGTRLTVL.

This clone was seen once. The chain joins TRBV2 to TRBJ2-7; maybe TRBD2 (7 bases). This CDR3 contains 13 residues. The V end lost 11 bases, the J end lost 6 bases, and 20 bases lay between the germline ends. In germline, CDR1 is SNHLY, CDR2 FYNNEI. CDR3 residues: CAEGGAGLAEQYF. CDR3 nucleotides: TGTGCCGAGGGGGGAGCGGGATTAGCCGAGCAGTACTTC.

This rearrangement joins TRBV7-9 to TRBJ2-3, with a weak D call TRBD1 (5 bases). Germline V lookup: CDR1 SEHNR, CDR2 FQNEAQ (reference sequence). CDR3 length equals 14 residues. The V end lost 5 bases, the J end lost 5 bases, and 14 bases lay between the germline ends. The CDR3 nucleotides are TGTGCCAGCAGCCGATCGGACACCCAAGATACGCAGTATTTT. It encodes CASSRSDTQDTQYF.

The chain couples TRBV6-5 to TRBJ1-5, with D hard to call. The CDR3 runs 14 residues. Per germline, CDR1 MNHEY and CDR2 SVGAGI. The V end lost 2 bases, the J end lost 3 bases, and 8 bases lay between the germline ends. The CDR3 DNA follows: TGTGCCAGCAGTTACGGCGGCTTCAATCAGCCCCAGCATTTT. Amino acids: CASSYGGFNQPQHF.

This rearrangement joins TRBV20-1 to TRBJ2-5; 8 bases match TRBD1. CDR3 size: 15 residues. V shed 3 bases and J 1 base; nucleotides not matched to a gene: 7. CDR1 is DFQATT and CDR2 is SNEGSKA in the germline V gene (reference sequence). CDR3 DNA: TGCAGTGCTAGTGGTCAGGGGGCCTCCCAAGAGACCCAGTACTTC. Its translation is CSASGQGASQETQYF.

The gene calls are TRBV7-2 and TRBJ2-4; D not certain. CDR3 length: 14 residues. Trimming stripped 3 bases from V and 6 bases from J, with 12 bases between. Germline CDR1 SGHTA, CDR2 FQGNSA. The CDR3 nucleotides are TGTGCCAGCAGCTTGAGTGCCACTATAAACATTCAGTACTTC. Translation: CASSLSATINIQYF.

This chain uses TRBV12-5 with TRBJ1-1; 8 bases are shared with TRBD1. There are 14 residues in the CDR3. The V gene's germline CDR1 is LGHNT and CDR2 FRNRAP. With 1 base clipped from V and 8 bases from J, the junction kept 6 bases outside the gene matches. The CDR3 sequence: CASGLGTGGSEAFF. CDR3 nucleotides: TGTGCTAGTGGTTTGGGAACAGGGGGGAGCGAAGCTTTCTTT. Filled out from reference TRBV12-5 and TRBJ1-1, the complete variable domain reads DARVTQTPRHKVTEMGQEVTMRCQPILGHNTVFWYRQTMMQGLELLAYFRNRAPLDDSGMPKDRFSAEMPDATLATLKIQPSEPRDSAVYFCASGLGTGGSEAFFGQGTRLTVV.

The chain has TRBV2 and TRBJ2-4; 8 bases match TRBD2. The CDR3 extends over 15 amino acids. The trim removed 2 bases at V and 6 bases at J, leaving 6 bases unmatched. CDR1 SNHLY and CDR2 FYNNEI come from the germline V gene. The CDR3 bases are TGTGCCAGCAGTGAAAGGGGACTAGGCGGAAACATTCAGTACTTC. It codes for CASSERGLGGNIQYF.